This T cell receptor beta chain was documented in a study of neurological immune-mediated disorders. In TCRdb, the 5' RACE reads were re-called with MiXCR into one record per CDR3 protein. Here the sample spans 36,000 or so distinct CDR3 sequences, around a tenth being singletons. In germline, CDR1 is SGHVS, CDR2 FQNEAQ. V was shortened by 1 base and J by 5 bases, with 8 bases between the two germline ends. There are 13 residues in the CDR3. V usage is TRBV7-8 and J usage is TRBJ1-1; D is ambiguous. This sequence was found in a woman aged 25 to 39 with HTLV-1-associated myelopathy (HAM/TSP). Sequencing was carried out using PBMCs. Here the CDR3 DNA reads TGTGCCAGCAGCTTAGGGGAAGGAACTGAAGCTTTCTTT. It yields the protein CASSLGEGTEAFF. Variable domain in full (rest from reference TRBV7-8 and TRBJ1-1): GAGVSQSPRYKVAKRGQDVALRCDPISGHVSLFWYQQALGQGPEFLTYFQNEAQLDKSGLPSDRFFAERPEGSVSTLKIQRTQQEDSAVYLCASSLGEGTEAFFGQGTRLTVV.